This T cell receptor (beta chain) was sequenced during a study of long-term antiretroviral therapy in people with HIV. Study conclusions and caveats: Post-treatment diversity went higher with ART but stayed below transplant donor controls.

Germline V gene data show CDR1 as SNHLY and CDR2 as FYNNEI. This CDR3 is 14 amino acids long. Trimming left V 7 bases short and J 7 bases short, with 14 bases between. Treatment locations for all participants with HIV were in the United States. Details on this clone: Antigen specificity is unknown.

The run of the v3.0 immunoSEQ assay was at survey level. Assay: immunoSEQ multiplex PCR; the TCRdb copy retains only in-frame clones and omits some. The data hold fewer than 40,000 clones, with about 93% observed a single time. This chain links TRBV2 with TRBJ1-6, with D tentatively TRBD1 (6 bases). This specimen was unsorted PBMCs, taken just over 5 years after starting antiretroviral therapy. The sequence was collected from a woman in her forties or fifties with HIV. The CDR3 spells CASNPQGSNSPLHF. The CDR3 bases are TGTGCCAGCAATCCACAGGGATCGAATTCACCCCTCCACTTT.